The 21 T cell receptor beta chains below come from one sample, sequenced in a study of neurological immune-mediated disorders. The time point: technical triplicate 2. TCRdb itself ran the 5' RACE reads through MiXCR, one entry per CDR3 protein. The data contain roughly 32,000 distinct CDR3 sequences, 13% of them seen just once; the ten biggest clones take up 4% to 5.5%. Sequenced material: CD4+ T cells from blood. These receptors were obtained from a female donor with HTLV-1-associated myelopathy (HAM/TSP).

At least ten counts were recorded for this clonotype. The chain couples TRBV20-1 to TRBJ1-2, with D uncertain. The germline gives CDR1 DFQATT, CDR2 SNEGSKA (reference sequence). Trimming took 1 base from V and 3 from J, leaving 9 bases between them. CDR3 length: 13 residues. CDR3 DNA: TGCAGTGCTAGAGCGTCGGGTGACTATGGCTACACCTTC. Protein product: CSARASGDYGYTF.

This clonotype was picked up many times. The genes are TRBV20-1 and TRBJ2-1; no clear D. The CDR3 has 13 residues. The germline CDR1 and CDR2 sequences are DFQATT and SNEGSKA (reference sequence). V lost 3 bases to trimming and J lost 7 bases, with 13 bases between them. The CDR3 spells CSASRLMINEQFF. CDR3 bases: TGCAGTGCTAGTAGGCTGATGATAAATGAGCAGTTCTTC.

Ten or more counts support this clonotype. The J gene is TRBJ2-5, the V gene TRBV7-2, with unresolved D. The CDR3 spans 14 residues. Germline V CDR1 and CDR2: SGHTA, FQGNSA. V dropped 1 base and J dropped 5 bases, with 11 bases sitting between them. The CDR3 sequence: CASSLVSGGETQYF. Written as DNA, the CDR3 is TGTGCCAGCAGCTTAGTGTCTGGTGGGGAGACCCAGTACTTC.

This clonotype came up many times. The chain uses TRBV11-3 and TRBJ1-1; 7 bases fit TRBD1. The CDR3 has 14 amino acids. Germline loops: CDR1 SGHNT, CDR2 YENEEA. With V trimmed by 0 bases and J by 10 bases, 8 bases remained unmatched. The CDR3 region is CASSLDWKGAGAFF. Here the CDR3 DNA reads TGTGCCAGCAGCTTAGATTGGAAGGGGGCTGGAGCTTTCTTT.

This clonotype came up many times. This chain uses TRBV21-1 with TRBJ2-6; the table assigns TRBD1, which was not confirmed against the DNA. TRBV21-1 is an annotated pseudogene. The CDR3 runs to 18 residues. The CDR3 nucleotides are TGTGCCAGCAGCAAAGGGGGAGGGGGCCCGAGTGGGGCCAACGTCCTGACTTTC. Translating gives CASSKGGGGPSGANVLTF.

This clonotype was seen ten or more times. The CDR3 loop reads CSVEFTGATYNEQFF. The CDR3 nucleotides read TGCAGCGTTGAGTTTACAGGGGCGACCTACAATGAGCAGTTCTTC. The V call is TRBV29-1, the J call TRBJ2-1; 7 bases line up with TRBD1. The length of the CDR3 is 15 residues. The J segment lost 2 bases and the V segment lost 3 bases, leaving 7 bases of the junction unmatched. From germline, CDR1 is SQVTM and CDR2 ANQGSEA.

This clonotype has a count of ten or more. V is TRBV7-2 and J is TRBJ2-2, with a possible D match to TRBD1 (6 bases). This CDR3 comprises 13 residues. Trimming shortened V by 5 bases and J by 7 bases, and 11 bases separated the two germline ends. CDR1 and CDR2 (germline): SGHTA, FQGNSA. CDR3 in amino acids: CASSIPGVGELFF. CDR3 coding DNA: TGTGCCAGCAGCATACCAGGGGTCGGGGAGCTGTTTTTT. Combining the CDR3 with reference TRBV7-2 and TRBJ2-2 gives the whole variable domain GAGVSQSPSNKVTEKGKDVELRCDPISGHTALYWYRQSLGQGLEFLIYFQGNSAPDKSGLPSDRFSAERTGGSVSTLTIQRTQQEDSAVYLCASSIPGVGELFFGEGSRLTVL.

The sample holds many counts of this clonotype. The chain has TRBV11-3 and TRBJ2-1; D remains unclear. V was cut by 5 bases and J by 2 bases, with 19 bases left in between. This CDR3 has 17 amino acids. Germline CDR1 is SGHNT and CDR2 is YENEEA. CDR3 in DNA: TGTGCCAGCAGCCCTAGGGTGCCCCCACCCCCCTACAATGAGCAGTTCTTC. It codes for CASSPRVPPPPYNEQFF.

This clonotype was picked up many times. This chain uses TRBV20-1 with TRBJ2-7; 11 bases align to TRBD2. The CDR3 extends over 14 amino acids. V gave up 2 bases and J gave up 6 bases; unmatched junction bases: 6. The V gene's germline CDR1 is DFQATT and CDR2 SNEGSKA (reference sequence). CDR3 in DNA: TGCAGTGCTAGACACCCTGGACTAGCGGGCGAGCAGTACTTC. It is translated as CSARHPGLAGEQYF.

This clonotype was counted at least ten times. This chain uses TRBV5-1 with TRBJ1-2, with 7 bases lining up with TRBD1. Germline trimming cut 4 bases from V and 4 bases from J; bases unmatched to any gene: 10. This CDR3 comprises 15 residues. Per the germline V gene, CDR1 is SGHRS and CDR2 is YFSETQ. CDR3 loop: CASSPGQISVYGYTF. Here the CDR3 DNA reads TGCGCCAGCAGCCCGGGACAGATTTCTGTCTATGGCTACACCTTC.

Ten or more counts support this clonotype. As DNA, the CDR3 is TGTGCCAGCAGTGAACCGAGGGACACTGAAGCTTTCTTT. It yields the protein CASSEPRDTEAFF. J is TRBJ1-1 and V is TRBV6-1; D call uncertain. This CDR3 has 13 residues. CDR1 is MNHNS, CDR2 SASEGT, per germline. V was pared by 2 bases and J by 3 bases, with 7 bases between.

This clonotype was seen repeatedly, ten times or more. CDR3 nucleotide sequence: TGCAGCGTCCAACTAGCGGGGGGGAAATACATCACAGATACGCAGTATTTT. This encodes CSVQLAGGKYITDTQYF. The chain couples TRBV29-1 to TRBJ2-3, with 13 bases that match TRBD2. This CDR3 is built from 17 residues. J was trimmed by 2 bases and V by 6 bases; bases with no gene match: 11. Germline CDR1 is SQVTM and CDR2 is ANQGSEA.

This clonotype was counted at least ten times. This rearrangement joins TRBV20-1 to TRBJ1-3; D call uncertain. The CDR3 is 13 amino acids. Germline V CDR1 and CDR2: DFQATT, SNEGSKA (reference sequence). V shed 4 bases and J shed 4 bases, with 11 bases lying between them. The CDR3 nucleotides read TGCAGTGCTACCGATGGAGTGGGAAACACCATATATTTT. It codes for CSATDGVGNTIYF.

There are many counts of this clonotype. V is TRBV3-1 and J is TRBJ2-7; the D is unclear. CDR1 is LGHDT and CDR2 is YNNKEL in the germline V gene (reference sequence). The CDR3 runs to 13 residues. The germline V and J ends were trimmed by 0 bases and 2 bases, with 5 bases remaining between them. Written as DNA, the CDR3 is TGTGCCAGCAGCCAAGACGGAGCCTACGAGCAGTACTTC. Translating it yields CASSQDGAYEQYF.

The table lists this clonotype with many counts. CDR3 residues: CASSYPLDPTYEQYF. The CDR3 nucleotides read TGTGCCAGCAGTTACCCCCTGGACCCGACCTACGAGCAGTACTTC. The V call is TRBV6-2 or TRBV6-3, the J call TRBJ2-7; no clear D gene. The CDR3 is made up of 15 amino acids. Per the germline V gene, CDR1 is MNHEY and CDR2 is SVGEGT. Between the trimmed V and J ends, which lost 2 bases and 2 bases, there was a span of 13 bases.

The sample holds many counts of this clonotype. V gene TRBV3-1 combines with J gene TRBJ2-1; 12 bases agree with TRBD2. CDR3 length equals 17 residues. Germline V gene data show CDR1 as LGHDT and CDR2 as YNNKEL (reference sequence). V was clipped by 0 bases and J by 7 bases; unmatched bases: 7. For the CDR3, the DNA is TGTGCCAGCAGCCAAGAAGGGACTAGCGGGTTGACTAATGAGCAGTTCTTC. This sequence encodes CASSQEGTSGLTNEQFF.

This clonotype has a count of ten or more. Written as DNA, the CDR3 is TGTGCCAGCAGCGAATCTAGTGTCGATGAGCAGTTCTTC. Translating gives CASSESSVDEQFF. V usage is TRBV7-2 and J usage is TRBJ2-1, with D hard to call. The V gene's germline CDR1 is SGHTA and CDR2 FQGNSA. V lost 5 bases, J lost 8 bases, and 13 bases lay in between. CDR3 length equals 13 residues.

At least ten counts were recorded for this clonotype. This chain connects TRBV7-2 to TRBJ1-5; D gene unclear. The CDR3 is 13 residues long. Germline CDR1 reads SGHTA; CDR2 reads FQGNSA. V was cut by 3 bases and J by 7 bases, with 10 bases left in between. This chain's CDR3 is CASSFPGGQPQHF. In DNA form, the CDR3 reads TGTGCCAGCAGCTTCCCCGGTGGACAGCCCCAGCATTTT.

This clonotype came up many times. The chain couples TRBV29-1 to TRBJ1-1, with 7 bases that match TRBD1. CDR1 is SQVTM, CDR2 ANQGSEA, per germline. This CDR3 comprises 13 residues. V was pared by 4 bases and J by 5 bases, with 7 bases of the junction left unmatched. The CDR3 nucleotides are TGCAGCGTTGTAGAATCAGGGGGAACTGAAGCTTTCTTT. This codes for CSVVESGGTEAFF.

The rearrangement joins TRBV5-5 to TRBJ2-1; D perhaps matches TRBD2 (5 bases). The J call may be wrong; the DNA end is better matched by TRBJ2-4. The CDR3 has 15 amino acids. Germline CDR1 reads SGHKS; CDR2 reads YYEKEE (reference sequence). In nucleotides, the CDR3 is TGTGCCAGCAGCTTGGGTGCGGGCGGTTACAATGATCAGTACTTC. It translates to CASSLGAGGYNDQYF.

This clonotype was seen ten or more times. CDR3 region: CASSLVRGLPGNTIYF. The CDR3 nucleotides are TGTGCCAGCAGCTTAGTCCGGGGATTACCTGGAAACACCATATATTTT. The V and J genes are TRBV13 and TRBJ1-3; D is ambiguous. The CDR3 is made up of 16 amino acids. From germline, CDR1 is PRHDT and CDR2 FYEKMQ (reference sequence). V was clipped by 1 base and J by 2 bases, with 12 bases between them.